This TCR beta chain originates from a study of blood T cell repertoires in COVID-19. Study-wide context: The United States, Italy and Spain supplied acute and convalescent COVID-19 samples.

V lost 5 bases and J lost 3, with 16 bases in between. The CDR3 is made up of 16 amino acids. CDR1 SEHNR and CDR2 FQNEAQ come from the germline V gene (reference sequence). Source study methods: Amplification from reference gene primers served as the basis for estimated nucleated cell counts. The data were produced by immunoSEQ multiplex PCR, yet TCRdb's version contains in-frame clones alone and is incomplete. That table gives V, J and clone size, and the DNA gave D and trimming. The table lists approximately 130,000 clones, 85% to 90% of them singletons. The sequence derives from a man aged 50 or older with active COVID-19. The sample taken for sequencing was peripheral blood. V usage is TRBV7-9 and J usage is TRBJ2-2; D may be TRBD2 (5 bases). This chain's CDR3 is CASSLEAMKDTGELFF. CDR3 DNA: TGTGCCAGCAGCCTGGAGGCCATGAAGGACACCGGGGAGCTGTTTTTT.